This TCR beta chain stems from a study of T cells after yellow fever vaccination (dated by TCRdb to about 2019). At the level of the whole study: The SMART-Seq v4 Ultra Low Input RNA kit was used to prepare libraries from fractions with low cell numbers. Bulk TCR alpha and beta repertoires were sequenced longitudinally to track T-cell clones before and after primary and booster YFV17D yellow fever vaccination. Blood was collected at multiple timepoints before and after primary and secondary immunization, and bulk PBMC replicates and cell subsets were isolated. Two healthy male donors made up the cohort, one aged 18 to 29 years and the other aged 30 to 40 years.

TCR cDNA was synthesized by 5'RACE template switching, through which a universal primer site and unique molecular identifiers were introduced. cDNA synthesis was primed from both the TCR alpha and TCR beta constant segments. Library amplification involved two PCR steps, and the second step added sample barcodes and sequencing adapters. Sequencing of libraries was performed on Illumina HiSeq 2500 (2x100 bp) or NovaSeq (2x150 bp). The paper's data handling went like this. MIGEC handled demultiplexing of reads and collapsing into UMI consensus sequences, while MiXCR performed V(D)J alignment. Clonotypes responding to the vaccine were identified with edgeR on replicate PBMC samples, with the criteria of FDR below 0.01 and a log2 fold change above 5 up to day 15. Each bulk clonotype received a CD4 or CD8 identity based on whether the sequenced CD4 or CD8 repertoire contained that clonotype at higher abundance. Clones were called with MiXCR by TCRdb after fastp trimmed the public reads at Q25, and only in-frame beta chains were retained. Identical CDR3 proteins give one entry, which carries the most common genes and DNA. The V and J calls were not made by the authors but by TCRdb's processing. The sample table records more than 350,000 distinct CDR3 sequences; around a tenth of these occur just once. About 17% of the sample is taken by the ten largest.

The CDR3 starts with the cysteine, ends with the phenylalanine, and has 17 residues. Here the CDR3 DNA is all that survives: 51 bases in frame from base 1. CDR1 and CDR2, per the germline V gene (reference sequence), are SSHAT and FNYEAQ. The V and J ends are trimmed by 4 bases and 0 bases, leaving 15 bases between them. Sample treatment or condition, as interpreted from the label and publication: live attenuated yellow fever vaccine strain. At every blood-draw timepoint, two biological replicates of bulk PBMCs were collected. PBMCs were isolated from peripheral blood using a standard Ficoll-Paque protocol. TriZol was used to extract RNA from bulk PBMCs, from CD4 and CD8 fractions, and from dextramer-positive and dextramer-negative fractions. About this clonotype itself: Its antigen remains unidentified. No base-level quality is on record; no much larger clone is a single base apart.

What the work shows at the level of the full study, not this receptor alone: A small share of clonotypes was detected in both CD4 and CD8 compartments, with the overlap likely arising from convergent recombination. Most clones expanded after primary vaccination were re-detected after the booster (around 96% of CD4 and approximately 88% of CD8), suggesting broad memory maintenance. Compared with the primary T-cell response, the secondary T-cell response was weaker but faster, peaking on day 5 rather than day 15. Computational filtering was required because FACS-sorted repertoires could contain abundant contaminating clonotypes from the bulk population. The study included only two donors, which limits how far the findings can be generalized.

This chain is built from TRBV7-7 and TRBJ2-2; the D gene is perhaps TRBD1, on 5 matching bases. The sequenced sample was PBMCs, obtained on the day of the first yellow fever vaccination. This clonotype was obtained from a man between 18 and 35 years old who received the YFV17D yellow fever vaccine. The DNA sequence is as follows: TGTGCCAGCAGCTCAAAGTGGGCAGGGCCGAACACCGGGGAGCTGTTTTTT. This codes for CASSSKWAGPNTGELFF.